This is a list of T cell receptor beta chains from one sample in a study of Ad26.COV2.S vaccination and SARS-CoV-2 variants. Sequencing was performed with immunoSEQ multiplex PCR; in TCRdb, only in-frame clones are kept and a portion is missing. The sample carries about 410,000 clones, approximately 89% recorded once. This specimen was peripheral blood, taken in a trial of Ad26.COV2.S vaccine versus placebo. The receptor source for this set is a person aged 18-65 years who received the Ad26.COV2.S COVID-19 vaccine or a placebo. Each CDR3 is given with its conserved first and last residue. A D gene is named only where the DNA matches it firmly. A row's size may be missing; if present it is once, few, many or a size class.

>TRBJ2-7|.|.|TRBV7-2
CASSSGFGLREQYF
TGTGCCAGCAGCTCTGGGTTCGGGCTGCGCGAGCAGTACTTC
>TRBJ1-1|.|.|TRBV4-2
CASSQDLGNTEAFF
TGTGCCAGCAGCCAAGATCTCGGGAACACTGAAGCTTTCTTT
>TRBJ2-7|.|.|TRBV5-1
CASSLAFEGVSLDEQYF
TGCGCCAGCAGCTTGGCCTTCGAGGGGGTTAGCCTCGACGAGCAGTACTTC
>TRBJ2-7|.|.|TRBV3-1/TRBV3-2
CASSIWGRISVYEQYF
TGTGCCAGCAGTATCTGGGGGAGGATTAGCGTATACGAGCAGTACTTC
>TRBJ2-2|.|.|TRBV5-1
CASSSDEQAVGTGELFF
TGCGCCAGCAGCTCGGACGAACAAGCGGTCGGCACCGGGGAGCTGTTTTTT
>TRBJ2-1|.|.|TRBV5-1
CASSFGTPHNEQFF
TGCGCCAGCAGCTTCGGGACACCCCACAATGAGCAGTTCTTC
>TRBJ2-7|.|.|TRBV5-1
CASSLEGRMVDEQYF
TGCGCCAGCAGCTTAGAGGGCAGGATGGTCGACGAGCAGTACTTC
>TRBJ1-2|.|TRBD1|TRBV28
CASSTDRGDGYTF
TGTGCCAGCAGCACGGACAGGGGAGACGGCTACACCTTC
>TRBJ1-1|.|TRBD1|TRBV18
CASSPRNRGIALNTEAFF
TGTGCCAGCTCACCACGGAACAGGGGAATAGCCTTGAACACTGAAGCTTTCTTT
>TRBJ2-2|once|.|TRBV13
CASSLGRDQLFF
TGTGCCAGCAGCTTAGGCCGGGACCAGCTGTTTTTT
>TRBJ1-1|.|.|TRBV14
CASSQDDTEAFF
TGTGCCAGCAGCCAGGACGACACTGAAGCTTTCTTT
>TRBJ2-3|.|.|TRBV19
CASSLRTTPDTQYF
TGTGCCAGTAGTCTGCGGACTACCCCGGATACGCAGTATTTT
>TRBJ2-2|.|.|TRBV30
CAWRRAGRTGELFF
TGTGCCTGGAGAAGGGCGGGCAGAACCGGGGAGCTGTTTTTT
>TRBJ1-6|.|.|TRBV5-4
CASRQAANNSPLHF
TGTGCCAGCAGACAGGCAGCCAATAATTCACCCCTCCACTTT
>TRBJ2-2|.|TRBD1|TRBV7-2
CASSLGTGMVGELFF
TGTGCCAGCAGCTTAGGGACAGGGATGGTCGGGGAGCTGTTTTTT
>TRBJ1-6|.|TRBD1|TRBV5-1
CASRGDRVDSPLHF
TGCGCCAGCCGGGGAGACAGGGTAGATTCACCCCTCCACTTT
>TRBJ2-1|.|.|TRBV20-1
CSARANEQFF
TGCAGTGCTCGAGCTAATGAGCAGTTCTTC
>TRBJ1-4|.|.|TRBV5-5
CASSSGLLPNLNEKLFF
TGTGCCAGCAGCTCGGGACTCCTGCCTAATCTAAATGAAAAACTGTTTTTT
>TRBJ1-5|.|.|TRBV30
CAWSGLQGGGNQPQHF
TGTGCCTGGAGTGGCCTTCAGGGAGGGGGCAATCAGCCCCAGCATTTT
>TRBJ2-7|.|.|TRBV20-1
CSASSPDGSSYEQYF
TGCAGTGCTAGTAGTCCCGACGGGAGCTCCTACGAGCAGTACTTC
>TRBJ1-1|.|.|TRBV28
CASSLYVGEAFF
TGTGCCAGCAGTTTATATGTCGGTGAAGCTTTCTTT
>TRBJ2-1|.|.|TRBV6-5
CASSYSREFTYNEQFF
TGTGCCAGCAGTTACTCCCGGGAGTTCACCTACAATGAGCAGTTCTTC
>TRBJ1-1|.|.|TRBV28
CASSLGGRKDTEAFF
TGTGCCAGCAGTTTAGGGGGGCGCAAGGACACTGAAGCTTTCTTT
>TRBJ1-4|.|TRBD1|TRBV28
CASTPNPGTGVGKLFF
TGTGCCAGCACCCCAAACCCCGGGACAGGGGTAGGAAAACTGTTTTTT
>TRBJ2-1|.|TRBD2|TRBV9
CASSVLPLSGGVYNEQFF
TGTGCCAGCAGCGTACTTCCCCTATCGGGAGGGGTCTACAATGAGCAGTTCTTC
>TRBJ1-6|.|.|TRBV3-1/TRBV3-2
CASSPQAGAPLHF
TGTGCCAGCAGCCCTCAGGCGGGTGCACCCCTCCACTTT
>TRBJ2-2|.|TRBD1|TRBV5-8
CASSLEIGTGIIGELFF
TGTGCCAGCAGCTTGGAAATAGGGACAGGGATAATCGGGGAGCTGTTTTTT
>TRBJ1-2|.|TRBD1|TRBV27
CASSSRTGLSYTF
TGTGCCAGCAGTAGCAGGACAGGTCTTAGCTACACCTTC
>TRBJ2-1|.|.|TRBV25-1
CASSENNEQFF
TGTGCCAGCAGTGAGAACAATGAGCAGTTCTTC
>TRBJ2-3|once|.|TRBV7-8
CASSLLSPSPTDTQYF
TGTGCCAGCAGCTTATTGTCCCCTTCCCCCACAGATACGCAGTATTTT
>TRBJ2-1|.|TRBD2|TRBV6-5
CASSETSTHNEQFF
TGTGCCAGCTCCGAGACTAGCACACACAATGAGCAGTTCTTC
>TRBJ2-1|.|.|TRBV6-1
CASSERKGLNEQFF
TGTGCCAGCAGTGAAAGGAAGGGATTGAATGAGCAGTTCTTC
>TRBJ2-3|.|.|TRBV9
CASSVSGSWNTDTQYF
TGTGCCAGCAGCGTCAGTGGGAGTTGGAACACAGATACGCAGTATTTT
>TRBJ2-7|.|TRBD1|TRBV5-1
CASSLGPSDRGHLEQYF
TGCGCCAGCAGCTTGGGCCCCTCCGACAGGGGGCACCTCGAGCAGTACTTC
>TRBJ2-1|.|.|TRBV28
CASRGSAPAHNEQFF
TGTGCCAGCAGGGGTTCAGCCCCCGCCCACAATGAGCAGTTCTTC
>TRBJ2-2|.|.|TRBV11-3
CASSLAPNTGELFF
TGTGCCAGCAGCTTGGCCCCGAACACCGGGGAGCTGTTTTTT
>TRBJ2-3|.|TRBD2|TRBV5-6
CASSRGLAGVLDTQYF
TGTGCCAGCAGCCGGGGACTAGCGGGAGTACTCGATACGCAGTATTTT
>TRBJ2-1|.|TRBD2|TRBV6-2/TRBV6-3
CASSHLRLAGGPYNEQFF
TGTGCCAGCAGCCACCTCAGGCTAGCGGGAGGGCCCTACAATGAGCAGTTCTTC
>TRBJ2-2|once|TRBD2|TRBV7-3
CASSFMTSGSGELFF
TGTGCCAGCAGCTTCATGACTAGCGGGTCCGGGGAGCTGTTTTTT
>TRBJ1-2|.|.|TRBV5-4
CASSGGGGSYGYTF
TGTGCCAGCAGCGGGGGAGGAGGAAGCTATGGCTACACCTTC